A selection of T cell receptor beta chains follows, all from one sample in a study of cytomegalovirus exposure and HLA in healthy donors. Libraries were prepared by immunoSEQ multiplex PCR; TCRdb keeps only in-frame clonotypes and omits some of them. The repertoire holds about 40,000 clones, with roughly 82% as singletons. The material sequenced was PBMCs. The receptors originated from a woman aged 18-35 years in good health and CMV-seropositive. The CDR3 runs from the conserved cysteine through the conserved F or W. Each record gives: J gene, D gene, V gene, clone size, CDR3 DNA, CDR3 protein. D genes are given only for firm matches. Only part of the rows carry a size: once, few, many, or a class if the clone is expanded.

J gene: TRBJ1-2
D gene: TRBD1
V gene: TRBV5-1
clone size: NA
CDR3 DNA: TGCGCCAGCAGCTTGGTGGGGCAGGGGGCTCGCTACACCTTC
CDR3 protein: CASSLVGQGARYTF

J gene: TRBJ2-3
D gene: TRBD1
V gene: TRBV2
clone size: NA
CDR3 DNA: TGTGCCAGCAGCGAACGGACAGGGGTCGGGGATACGCAGTATTTT
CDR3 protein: CASSERTGVGDTQYF

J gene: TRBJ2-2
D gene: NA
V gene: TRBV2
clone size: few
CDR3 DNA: TGTGCCAGCAGTTCCACAGTCACCGGGGAGCTGTTTTTT
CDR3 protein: CASSSTVTGELFF

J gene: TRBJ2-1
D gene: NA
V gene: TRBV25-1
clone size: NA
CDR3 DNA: TGTGCCAGCAGTGAAGGCTCTAGCTCCTACAATGAGCAGTTCTTC
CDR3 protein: CASSEGSSSYNEQFF

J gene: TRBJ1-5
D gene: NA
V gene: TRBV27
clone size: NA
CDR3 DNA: TGTGCCAGCAGTTTACTTAGGGGACAGCCCCAGCATTTT
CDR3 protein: CASSLLRGQPQHF

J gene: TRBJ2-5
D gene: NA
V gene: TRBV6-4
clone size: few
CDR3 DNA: TGTGCCAGCAGCCAAACAGGAGGGCAAGAGACCCAGTACTTC
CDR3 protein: CASSQTGGQETQYF

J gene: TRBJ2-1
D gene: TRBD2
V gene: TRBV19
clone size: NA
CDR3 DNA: TGTGCCAGTGGACTAGCGGGAATGATGCATGAGCAGTTCTTC
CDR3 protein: CASGLAGMMHEQFF

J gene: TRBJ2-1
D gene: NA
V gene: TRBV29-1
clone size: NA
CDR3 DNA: TGCAGCGTCGCCCCTCTAGCTCCCCCCTACAATGAGCAGTTCTTC
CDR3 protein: CSVAPLAPPYNEQFF

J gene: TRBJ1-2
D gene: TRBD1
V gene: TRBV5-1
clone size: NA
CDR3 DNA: TGCGCCAGCAGCCCAGGACAGGGAGTCTATGGCTACACCTTC
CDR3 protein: CASSPGQGVYGYTF

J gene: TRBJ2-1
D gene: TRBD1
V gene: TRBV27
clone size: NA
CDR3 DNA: TGTGCCAGCAGTGTAAAGGGGGCGGGTGAGCAGTTCTTC
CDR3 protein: CASSVKGAGEQFF

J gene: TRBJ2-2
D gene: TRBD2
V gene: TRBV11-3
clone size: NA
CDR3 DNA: TGTGCCAGCAGCTTAGTGGGACTAGCGGACACCGGGGAGCTGTTTTTT
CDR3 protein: CASSLVGLADTGELFF

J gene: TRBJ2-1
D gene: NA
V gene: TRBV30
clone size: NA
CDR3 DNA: TGTGCCTGGAGTGTAACAGGGTATGAGCAGTTCTTC
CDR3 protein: CAWSVTGYEQFF

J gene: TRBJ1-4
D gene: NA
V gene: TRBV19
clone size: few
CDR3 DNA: TGTGCCAGTAGGTTCACAGGGCCGTCTGCGGAAAAACTGTTTTTT
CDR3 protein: CASRFTGPSAEKLFF

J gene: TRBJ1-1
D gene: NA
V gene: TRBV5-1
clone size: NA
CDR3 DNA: TGCGCCAGCAGCGTCTCCCCTCCGGGGAACACTGAAGCTTTCTTT
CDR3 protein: CASSVSPPGNTEAFF

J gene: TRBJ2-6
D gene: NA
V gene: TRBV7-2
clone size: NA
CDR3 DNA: TGTGCCAGCAGCCGGGACATCTCTGGGGCCAACGTCCTGACTTTC
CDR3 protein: CASSRDISGANVLTF

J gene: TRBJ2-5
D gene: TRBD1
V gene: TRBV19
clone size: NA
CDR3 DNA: TGTGCCAGTAGCAGGTGGGACAGGGGAGGGTCCCAAGAGACCCAGTACTTC
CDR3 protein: CASSRWDRGGSQETQYF

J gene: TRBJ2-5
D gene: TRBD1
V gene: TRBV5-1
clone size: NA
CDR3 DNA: TGCGCCAGCAGCTCCGGGGACAGAGGTCAAGAGACCCAGTACTTC
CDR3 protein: CASSSGDRGQETQYF

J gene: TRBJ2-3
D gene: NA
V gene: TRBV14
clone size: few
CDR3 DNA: TGTGCCAGCAGCCAGCCCACTGCAGATACGCAGTATTTT
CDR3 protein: CASSQPTADTQYF

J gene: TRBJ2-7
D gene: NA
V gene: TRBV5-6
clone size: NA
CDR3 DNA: TGTGCCAGCAGCGCCGGGATAAAGGACTACGAGCAGTACTTC
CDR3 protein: CASSAGIKDYEQYF

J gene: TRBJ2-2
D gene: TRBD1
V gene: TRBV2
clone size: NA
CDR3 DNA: TGTGCCAGCAGTGCCCCCGGGACAGGGAACACCGGGGAGCTGTTTTTT
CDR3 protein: CASSAPGTGNTGELFF

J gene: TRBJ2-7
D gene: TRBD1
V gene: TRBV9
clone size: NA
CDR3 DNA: TGTGCCAGCAGCGTAGACTGGACAGGGGCGCGTGAGCAGTACTTC
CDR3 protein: CASSVDWTGAREQYF

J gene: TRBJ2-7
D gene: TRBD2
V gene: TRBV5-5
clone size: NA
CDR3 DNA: TGTGCCAGCAGCCTCAAATTGGTGACTAGCGGGAGGTTCTACGAGCAGTACTTC
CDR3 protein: CASSLKLVTSGRFYEQYF

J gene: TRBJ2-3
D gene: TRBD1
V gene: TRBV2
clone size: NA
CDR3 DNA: TGTGCCAGCAGGACCGGACAGGGGGCTTTTAGCACAGATACGCAGTATTTT
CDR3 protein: CASRTGQGAFSTDTQYF

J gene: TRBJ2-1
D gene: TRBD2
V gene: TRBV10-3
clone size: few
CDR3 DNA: TGTGCCATCAGGGGCGGGACTAGCGGGACCAATGAGCAGTTCTTC
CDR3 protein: CAIRGGTSGTNEQFF

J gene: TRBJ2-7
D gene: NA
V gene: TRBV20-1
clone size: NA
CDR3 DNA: TGCAGTGCCTCAGGTAACTACGAGCAGTACTTC
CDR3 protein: CSASGNYEQYF

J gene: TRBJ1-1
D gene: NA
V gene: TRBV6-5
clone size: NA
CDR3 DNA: TGTGCCAGCAGTTACTCGAACGGGGTAACTGAAGCTTTCTTT
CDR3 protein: CASSYSNGVTEAFF

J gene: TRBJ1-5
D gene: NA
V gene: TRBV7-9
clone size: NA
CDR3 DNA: TGTGCCAGCAGCTTAGGGGGGGGGCCCCAGCATTTT
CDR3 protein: CASSLGGGPQHF

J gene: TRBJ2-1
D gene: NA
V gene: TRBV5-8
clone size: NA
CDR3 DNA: TGTGCCAGCAGCCCAGCCAGGGGTAATGAGCAGTTCTTC
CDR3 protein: CASSPARGNEQFF

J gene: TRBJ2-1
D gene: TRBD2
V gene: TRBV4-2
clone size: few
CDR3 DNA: TGTGCCAGCAGCCAAGCGAGCGGGGTTGGAGATGAGCAGTTCTTC
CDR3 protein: CASSQASGVGDEQFF

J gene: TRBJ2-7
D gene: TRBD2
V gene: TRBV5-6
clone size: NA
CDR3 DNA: TGTGCCAGCAGCCGACTAGCGGGAGGGCCTCAGGACGAGCAGTACTTC
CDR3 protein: CASSRLAGGPQDEQYF

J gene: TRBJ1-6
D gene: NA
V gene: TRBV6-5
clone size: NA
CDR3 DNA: TGTGCCAGCAGTTACGACTTAAAACGGAGTTCACCCCTCCACTTT
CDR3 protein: CASSYDLKRSSPLHF

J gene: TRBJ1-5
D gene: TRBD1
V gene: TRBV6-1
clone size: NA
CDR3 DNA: TGTGCCAGCAGTCACCCAACAGGGGGCTGGCAGCCCCAGCATTTT
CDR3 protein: CASSHPTGGWQPQHF

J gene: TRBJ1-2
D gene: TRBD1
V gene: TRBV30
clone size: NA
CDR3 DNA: TGTGCCTGGAGGGCCACGCCCCGGGACAGAACTAACTATGGCTACACCTTC
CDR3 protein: CAWRATPRDRTNYGYTF